These 13 T cell receptor beta chains originate from one sample sequenced in a study of tumor-infiltrating lymphocytes in oesophageal squamous cell carcinoma. TCRdb processed the PCR reads anew with MiXCR; each CDR3 protein has one entry. The sample records 23,000 or so distinct CDR3 sequences, about two fifths being singletons. Sequencing used esophageal tumor tissue. The source of these receptors is a male donor with esophageal squamous cell carcinoma.

The rearrangement joins TRBV28 to TRBJ2-6; 7 positions match TRBD1. CDR1 is MDHEN and CDR2 is SYDVKM in the germline V gene. CDR3 length equals 18 residues. V was pared by 3 bases and J by 0 bases, with 8 bases of the junction left unmatched. CDR3 DNA sequence: TGTGCCAGCAGTTTGTGGCAGGGGGATAGCTCTGGGGCCAACGTCCTGACTTTC. Translating gives CASSLWQGDSSGANVLTF.

This clonotype was seen at least ten times. The J gene is TRBJ1-5, the V gene TRBV19; 7 nucleotides line up with TRBD1. The CDR3 has 14 amino acids. V lost 6 bases to trimming and J lost 3 bases; unmatched junction nucleotides: 5. Germline V lookup: CDR1 LNHDA, CDR2 SQIVND (reference sequence). This chain's CDR3 is CASRGDSFNQPQHF. DNA of the CDR3: TGTGCCAGTAGAGGGGACAGCTTCAATCAGCCCCAGCATTTT.

J is TRBJ2-5 and V is TRBV7-2; D assignment may be TRBD1 or TRBD2 (5 bases each). The germline V and J ends were trimmed by 4 bases and 7 bases, with 13 bases remaining between them. CDR3 length: 13 amino acids. CDR1 is SGHTA and CDR2 is FQGNSA in the germline V gene. CDR3 in DNA: TGTGCCAGCAGCTCCGGGACGTATGGGACCCAGTACTTC. Translated: CASSSGTYGTQYF.

The count of this clonotype is one. V is TRBV7-6 and J is TRBJ2-3; D could derive from TRBD1 or TRBD2 (5 bases each). The DNA matches TRBJ2-7 better at its end, which makes the J call doubtful. The germline CDR1 and CDR2 sequences are SGHVS and FNYEAQ. This CDR3 contains 15 residues. The CDR3 sequence: CASSLRGQNSYEQYF. The DNA for the CDR3 is TGTGCCAGCAGCTTGAGGGGCCAGAACAGCTACGAGCAGTACTTC.

This rearrangement joins TRBV7-9 to TRBJ2-3; TRBD2 matches 10 bases. The germline V gene encodes CDR1 SEHNR and CDR2 FQNEAQ (reference sequence). The CDR3 covers 16 residues. V dropped 5 bases and J dropped 0; count of bases not matched to a gene: 5. The CDR3 nucleotides read TGTGCCAGCAGCCAAACAGCGGGGGGGAGCACAGATACGCAGTATTTT. This encodes CASSQTAGGSTDTQYF. The full variable domain, completed using reference TRBV7-9 and TRBJ2-3, is DTGVSQNPRHKITKRGQNVTFRCDPISEHNRLYWYRQTLGQGPEFLTYFQNEAQLEKSRLLSDRFSAERPKGSFSTLEIQRTEQGDSAMYLCASSQTAGGSTDTQYFGPGTRLTVL.

This clonotype occurred a few times. The chain couples TRBV5-1 to TRBJ2-5; 9 bases fit TRBD1. CDR1 and CDR2 (germline): SGHRS, YFSETQ. This CDR3 comprises 15 residues. After removal of 4 bases from V and 7 bases from J, the junction contained 11 bases not matched to a gene. For the CDR3, the DNA is TGCGCCAGCAGCCCCCCGGGACAGGGCGGAGGGACCCAGTACTTC. Protein: CASSPPGQGGGTQYF.

Judged by abundance, this clonotype is medium-sized (0.01 to 0.1%). The V gene is TRBV7-6, the J gene TRBJ2-5; D possibly uses TRBD1 or TRBD2 (6 bases each). CDR1 is SGHVS, CDR2 FNYEAQ, per germline. V was pared by 6 bases and J by 5 bases, with 19 bases between. The CDR3 is 15 residues long. CDR3 loop: CASSRLEQRGETQYF. The CDR3 nucleotides are TGTGCCAGCAGTCGACTAGAGCAGAGGGGGGAGACCCAGTACTTC. The entire variable domain, with the rest obtained from reference TRBV7-6 and TRBJ2-5, is as follows: GAGVSQSPRYKVTKRGQDVALRCDPISGHVSLYWYRQALGQGPEFLTYFNYEAQQDKSGLPNDRFSAERPEGSISTLTIQRTEQRDSAMYRCASSRLEQRGETQYFGPGTRLLVL.

At least ten counts were recorded for this clonotype. This chain uses TRBV7-6 with TRBJ2-7, with 8 bases matching TRBD1. CDR1 SGHVS and CDR2 FNYEAQ come from the germline V gene. This CDR3 is built from 15 residues. The trim removed 5 bases at V and 2 bases at J, leaving 8 bases unmatched. The CDR3 is CASSLLGTGPYEQYF. CDR3 bases: TGTGCCAGCAGCCTACTGGGGACAGGTCCCTACGAGCAGTACTTC.

This clonotype has at least ten counts. The chain combines TRBV5-1 with TRBJ2-1; 9 bases fit TRBD2. Judging by the DNA end, TRBJ2-7 fits better; the J call may be wrong. The germline gives CDR1 SGHRS, CDR2 YFSETQ. The CDR3 extends over 16 amino acids. CDR3 bases: TGCGCCAGCAGCTTCTTGAGCGGGGGGAAATACTACGAGCAGTACTTC. Protein sequence: CASSFLSGGKYYEQYF.

The chain uses TRBV7-3 and TRBJ2-3; 7 bases line up with TRBD1. The J call may not be correct, given that the DNA end is closer to TRBJ2-5. In germline, CDR1 is SGHTA, CDR2 FQGTGA. The CDR3 has 17 residues. CDR3 in DNA: TGTGCCAGCAGCTTAGGGGTCGGGACAGCCCCCTTGGAGACCCAGTACTTC. This translates into CASSLGVGTAPLETQYF.

This clonotype was seen ten or more times. The chain is built from TRBV28 and TRBJ2-7, with 8 bases aligning to TRBD1. CDR1 and CDR2 from the germline V gene are MDHEN and SYDVKM. CDR3 length: 14 amino acids. Germline trimming cut 6 bases from V and 1 base from J; bases unmatched to any gene: 5. The CDR3 is CASRGTGESYEQYF. DNA for the CDR3: TGTGCCAGCAGGGGGACAGGAGAATCCTACGAGCAGTACTTC.

This clonotype was observed at least ten times. The V call is TRBV10-1, the J call TRBJ2-1, with TRBD1 matching 8 bases. The germline V gene has CDR1 WNHNN and CDR2 SYGVQD (reference sequence). The trim removed 6 bases at V and 3 bases at J, leaving 10 bases unmatched. The CDR3 contains 16 residues. The CDR3, as DNA: TGCGCCAGCAGAGCAGGCTCCGGGACAGGCTACAATGAGCAGTTCTTC. It codes for CASRAGSGTGYNEQFF.

CDR3 residues: CASSLESSETQYF. CDR3 nucleotides: TGTGCCAGCAGCTTAGAGTCTTCAGAGACCCAGTACTTC. V and J are TRBV7-4 and TRBJ2-5; no firm D call. The germline V gene encodes CDR1 SGHVT and CDR2 SQSDAQ. CDR3 length equals 13 residues. V lost 1 base and J 4 bases, leaving 7 bases between the germline ends.